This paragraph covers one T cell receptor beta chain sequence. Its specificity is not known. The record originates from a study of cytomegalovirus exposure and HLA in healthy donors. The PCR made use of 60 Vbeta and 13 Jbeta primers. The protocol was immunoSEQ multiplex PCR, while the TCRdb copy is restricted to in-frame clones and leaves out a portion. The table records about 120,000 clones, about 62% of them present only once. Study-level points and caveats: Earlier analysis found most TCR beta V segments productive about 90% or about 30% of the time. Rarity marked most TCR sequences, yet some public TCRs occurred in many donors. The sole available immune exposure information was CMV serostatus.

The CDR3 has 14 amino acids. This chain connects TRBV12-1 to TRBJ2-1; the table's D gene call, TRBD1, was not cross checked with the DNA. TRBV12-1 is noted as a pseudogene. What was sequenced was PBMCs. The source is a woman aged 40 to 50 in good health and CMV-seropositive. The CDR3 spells CASSPNQAYNEQFF. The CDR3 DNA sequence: TGTGCCAGCAGCCCCAACCAGGCCTACAATGAGCAGTTCTTC.